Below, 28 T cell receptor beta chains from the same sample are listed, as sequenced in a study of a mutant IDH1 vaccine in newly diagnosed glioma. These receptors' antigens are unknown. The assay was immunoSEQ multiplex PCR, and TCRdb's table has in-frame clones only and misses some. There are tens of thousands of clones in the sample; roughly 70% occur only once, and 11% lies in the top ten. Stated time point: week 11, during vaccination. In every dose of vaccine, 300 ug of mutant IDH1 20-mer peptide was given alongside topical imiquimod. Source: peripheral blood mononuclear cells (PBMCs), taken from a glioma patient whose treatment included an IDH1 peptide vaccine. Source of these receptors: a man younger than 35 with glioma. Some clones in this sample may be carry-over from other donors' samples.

CDR3 amino acids: CASSPADPRQAVEAFF. In DNA form, the CDR3 reads TGTGCCAGCAGTCCCGCCGACCCCCGTCAGGCAGTTGAAGCTTTCTTT. This chain uses TRBV6-6 with TRBJ1-1; D remains ambiguous. The germline V and J ends were trimmed by 5 bases and 7 bases, with 23 bases remaining between them. Per the germline V gene, CDR1 is MNHNY and CDR2 is SVGAGI (reference sequence). The CDR3 has 16 amino acids.

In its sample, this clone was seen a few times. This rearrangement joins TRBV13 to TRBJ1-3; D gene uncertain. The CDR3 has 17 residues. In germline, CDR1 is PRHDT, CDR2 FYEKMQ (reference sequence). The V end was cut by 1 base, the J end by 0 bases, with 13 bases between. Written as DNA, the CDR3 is TGTGCCAGCAGCTTAGCGGACGTATCCCTCTCTGGAAACACCATATATTTT. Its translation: CASSLADVSLSGNTIYF.

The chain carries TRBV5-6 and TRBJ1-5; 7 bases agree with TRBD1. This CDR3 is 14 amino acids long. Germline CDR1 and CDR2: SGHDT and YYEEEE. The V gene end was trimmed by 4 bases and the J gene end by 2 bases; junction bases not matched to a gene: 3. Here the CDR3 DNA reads TGTGCCAGCAGCCCCGGGACAGGCAATCAGCCCCAGCATTTT. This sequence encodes CASSPGTGNQPQHF.

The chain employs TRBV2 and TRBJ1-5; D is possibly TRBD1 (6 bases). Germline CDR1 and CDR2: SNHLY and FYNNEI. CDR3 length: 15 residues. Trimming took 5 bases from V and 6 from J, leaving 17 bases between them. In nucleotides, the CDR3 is TGTGCCAGCAGTATCATACAGGGAATCGGTCAGCCCCAGCATTTT. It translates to CASSIIQGIGQPQHF.

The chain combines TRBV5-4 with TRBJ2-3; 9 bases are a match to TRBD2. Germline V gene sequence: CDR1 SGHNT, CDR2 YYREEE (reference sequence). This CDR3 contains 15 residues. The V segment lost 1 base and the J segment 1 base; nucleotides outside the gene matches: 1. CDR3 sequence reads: CASSLRLAGTDTQYF. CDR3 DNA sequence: TGTGCCAGCAGCTTGAGACTAGCGGGCACAGATACGCAGTATTTT.

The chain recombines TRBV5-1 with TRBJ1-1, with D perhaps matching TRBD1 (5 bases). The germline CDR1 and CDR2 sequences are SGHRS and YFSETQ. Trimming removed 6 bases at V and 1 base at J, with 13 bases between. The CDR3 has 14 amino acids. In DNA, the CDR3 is TGCGCCAGCACCTGGCGGGGGGAGAACACTGAAGCTTTCTTT. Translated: CASTWRGENTEAFF. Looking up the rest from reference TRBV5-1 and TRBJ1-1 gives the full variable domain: KAGVTQTPRYLIKTRGQQVTLSCSPISGHRSVSWYQQTPGQGLQFLFEYFSETQRNKGNFPGRFSGRQFSNSRSEMNVSTLELGDSALYLCASTWRGENTEAFFGQGTRLTVV.

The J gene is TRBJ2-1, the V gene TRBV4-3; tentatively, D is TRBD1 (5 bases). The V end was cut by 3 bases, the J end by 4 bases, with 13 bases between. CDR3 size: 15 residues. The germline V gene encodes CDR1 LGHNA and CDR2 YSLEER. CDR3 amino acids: CASSQDTYGYNEQFF. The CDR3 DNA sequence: TGCGCCAGCAGCCAGGACACCTACGGATACAATGAGCAGTTCTTC.

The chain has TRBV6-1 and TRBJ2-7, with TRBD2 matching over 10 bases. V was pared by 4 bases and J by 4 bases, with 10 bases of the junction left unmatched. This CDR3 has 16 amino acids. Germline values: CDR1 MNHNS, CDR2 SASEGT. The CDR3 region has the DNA TGTGCCAGCAGTGTAACCGGACTAGCGGCCCGTTACGAGCAGTACTTC. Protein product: CASSVTGLAARYEQYF.

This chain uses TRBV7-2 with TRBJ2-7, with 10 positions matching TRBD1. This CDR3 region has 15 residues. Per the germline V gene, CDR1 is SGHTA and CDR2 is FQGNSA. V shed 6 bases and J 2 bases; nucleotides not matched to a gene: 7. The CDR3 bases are TGTGCCAGCAGACTGGACAGGGGGGAAGCCTACGAGCAGTACTTC. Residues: CASRLDRGEAYEQYF.

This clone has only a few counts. This chain's CDR3 is CASSLLATGLNTEAFF. The CDR3 DNA sequence: TGTGCCAGCAGTTTATTGGCCACAGGGCTTAACACTGAAGCTTTCTTT. The chain is built from TRBV27 and TRBJ1-1; a possible D gene is TRBD1 (6 bases). Trimming removed 1 base from V and 2 bases from J, with 14 bases in between. CDR1 and CDR2 (germline): MNHEY, SMNVEV (reference sequence). The CDR3 spans 16 residues.

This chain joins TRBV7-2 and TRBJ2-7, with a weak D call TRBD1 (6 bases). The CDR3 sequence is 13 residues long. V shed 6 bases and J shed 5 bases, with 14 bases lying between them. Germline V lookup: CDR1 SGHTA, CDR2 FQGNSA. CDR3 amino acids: CASSSLTGHEQYF. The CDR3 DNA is TGTGCCAGCAGTTCCTTAACAGGGCACGAGCAGTACTTC.

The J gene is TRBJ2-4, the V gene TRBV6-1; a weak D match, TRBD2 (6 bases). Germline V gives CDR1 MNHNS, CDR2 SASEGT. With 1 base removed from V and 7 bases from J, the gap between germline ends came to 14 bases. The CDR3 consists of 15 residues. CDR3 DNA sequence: TGTGCCAGCAGTGAAGAGGGTGCTAGCGCCAACATTCAGTACTTC. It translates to CASSEEGASANIQYF.

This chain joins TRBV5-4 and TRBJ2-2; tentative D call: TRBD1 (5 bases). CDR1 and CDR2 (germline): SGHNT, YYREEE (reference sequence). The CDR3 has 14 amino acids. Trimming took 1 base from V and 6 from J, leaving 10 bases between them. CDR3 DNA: TGTGCCAGCAGCTTGCAAGACAGCGCCGGGGAGCTGTTTTTT. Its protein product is CASSLQDSAGELFF.

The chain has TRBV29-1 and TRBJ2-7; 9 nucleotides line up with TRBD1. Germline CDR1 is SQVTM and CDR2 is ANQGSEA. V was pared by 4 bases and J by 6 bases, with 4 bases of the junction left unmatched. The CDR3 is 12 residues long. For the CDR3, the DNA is TGCAGCGTTGGGGACAGGGCGGGCGAGCAGTACTTC. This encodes CSVGDRAGEQYF.

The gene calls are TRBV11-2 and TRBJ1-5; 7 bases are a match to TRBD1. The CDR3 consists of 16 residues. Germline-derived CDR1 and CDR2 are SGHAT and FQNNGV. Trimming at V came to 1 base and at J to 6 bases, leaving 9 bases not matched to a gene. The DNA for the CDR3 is TGTGCCAGCAGCTTAGTTTTGAGGACAGGTGCTCAGCCCCAGCATTTT. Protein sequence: CASSLVLRTGAQPQHF.

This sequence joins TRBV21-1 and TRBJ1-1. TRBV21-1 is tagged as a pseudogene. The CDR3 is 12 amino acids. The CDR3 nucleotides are TGTGCCAGCAGCATCGGGGAGACTGAAGCTTTCTTT. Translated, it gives CASSIGETEAFF.

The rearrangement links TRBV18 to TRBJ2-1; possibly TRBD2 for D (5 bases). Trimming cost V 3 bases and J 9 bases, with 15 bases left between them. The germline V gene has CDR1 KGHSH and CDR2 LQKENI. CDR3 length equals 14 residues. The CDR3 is CASSPDLKRGEQFF. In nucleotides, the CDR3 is TGTGCCAGCTCACCCGACCTGAAACGGGGTGAGCAGTTCTTC.

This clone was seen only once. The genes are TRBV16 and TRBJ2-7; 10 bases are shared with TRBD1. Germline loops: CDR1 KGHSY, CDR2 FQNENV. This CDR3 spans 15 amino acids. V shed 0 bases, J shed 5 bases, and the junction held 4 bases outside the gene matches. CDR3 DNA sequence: TGTGCCAGCAGCCAATCGGACAGGGGGTTCCACGAGCAGTACTTC. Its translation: CASSQSDRGFHEQYF.

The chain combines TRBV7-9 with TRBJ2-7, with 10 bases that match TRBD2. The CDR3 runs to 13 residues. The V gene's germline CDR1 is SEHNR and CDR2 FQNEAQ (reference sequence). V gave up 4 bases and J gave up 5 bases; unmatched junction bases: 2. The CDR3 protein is CASSWGTSDEQYF. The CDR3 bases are TGTGCCAGCAGCTGGGGGACTAGCGACGAGCAGTACTTC.

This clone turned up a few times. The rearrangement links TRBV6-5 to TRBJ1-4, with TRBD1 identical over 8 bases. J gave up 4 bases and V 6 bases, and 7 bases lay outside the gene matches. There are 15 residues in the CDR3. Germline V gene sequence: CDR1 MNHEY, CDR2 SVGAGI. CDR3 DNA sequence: TGTGCCAGCAGACCGCAGGGGGCGATTAATGAAAAACTGTTTTTT. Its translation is CASRPQGAINEKLFF.

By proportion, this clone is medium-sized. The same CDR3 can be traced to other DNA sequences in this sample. DNA of the CDR3: TGCAGCGTTGAGGGCTATGGCTACACCTTC. It specifies CSVEGYGYTF. The rearrangement links TRBV29-1 to TRBJ1-2; unclear D gene. CDR1 and CDR2 (germline): SQVTM, ANQGSEA. This CDR3 region has 10 residues. The V gene lost 3 bases and the J gene lost 4 bases, with 3 bases spanning the gap.

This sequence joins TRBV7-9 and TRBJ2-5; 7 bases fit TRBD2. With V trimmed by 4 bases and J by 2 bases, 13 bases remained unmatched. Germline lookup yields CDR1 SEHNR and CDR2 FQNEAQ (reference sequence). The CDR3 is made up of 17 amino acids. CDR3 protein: CASSSTSRTSSQETQYF. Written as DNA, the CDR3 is TGTGCCAGCAGCTCCACATCGAGGACTAGTTCTCAAGAGACCCAGTACTTC.

CDR3 DNA: TGTGCCAGCAGCTTACCTGGACGGCCAGAGACCCAGTACTTC. This encodes CASSLPGRPETQYF. V usage is TRBV7-9 and J usage is TRBJ2-5; D remains unclear. CDR3 length: 14 residues. Per the germline V gene, CDR1 is SEHNR and CDR2 is FQNEAQ (reference sequence). V was cut by 2 bases and J by 4 bases, with 11 bases left in between.

The CDR3 protein is CASSPTTREVEYNEQFF. The CDR3, as DNA: TGTGCCAGCAGTCCTACGACCCGGGAGGTCGAGTACAATGAGCAGTTCTTC. The V gene is TRBV28, the J gene TRBJ2-1; 7 nucleotides agree with TRBD2. J was trimmed by 4 bases and V by 5 bases; bases with no gene match: 14. The length of the CDR3 is 17 residues. CDR1 and CDR2 from the germline V gene are MDHEN and SYDVKM.

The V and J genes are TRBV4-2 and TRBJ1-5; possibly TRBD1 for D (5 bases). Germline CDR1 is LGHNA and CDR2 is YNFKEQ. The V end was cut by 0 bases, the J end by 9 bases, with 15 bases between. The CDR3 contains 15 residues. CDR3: CASSQEYRLGAPQHF. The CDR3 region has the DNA TGTGCCAGCAGCCAAGAGTACAGGCTTGGTGCGCCCCAGCATTTT.

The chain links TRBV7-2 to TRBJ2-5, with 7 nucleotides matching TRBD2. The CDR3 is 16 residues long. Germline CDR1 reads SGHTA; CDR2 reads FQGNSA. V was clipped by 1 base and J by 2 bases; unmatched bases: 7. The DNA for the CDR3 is TGTGCCAGCAGCTTAGGGGGCGGGGGAACTCAAGAGACCCAGTACTTC. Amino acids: CASSLGGGGTQETQYF.

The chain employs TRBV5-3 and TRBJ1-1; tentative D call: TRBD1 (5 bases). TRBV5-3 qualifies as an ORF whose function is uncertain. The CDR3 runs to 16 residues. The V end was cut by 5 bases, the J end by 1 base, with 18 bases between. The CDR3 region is CARRPSIAGENTEAFF. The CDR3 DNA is TGTGCCAGAAGGCCCTCTATCGCGGGGGAGAACACTGAAGCTTTCTTT.

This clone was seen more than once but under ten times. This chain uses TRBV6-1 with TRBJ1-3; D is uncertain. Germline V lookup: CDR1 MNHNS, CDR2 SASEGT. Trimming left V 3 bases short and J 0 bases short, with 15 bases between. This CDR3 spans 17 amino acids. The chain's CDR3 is CASSDPFLASSGNTIYF. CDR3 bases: TGTGCCAGCAGTGACCCGTTTTTGGCCAGCTCTGGAAACACCATATATTTT.